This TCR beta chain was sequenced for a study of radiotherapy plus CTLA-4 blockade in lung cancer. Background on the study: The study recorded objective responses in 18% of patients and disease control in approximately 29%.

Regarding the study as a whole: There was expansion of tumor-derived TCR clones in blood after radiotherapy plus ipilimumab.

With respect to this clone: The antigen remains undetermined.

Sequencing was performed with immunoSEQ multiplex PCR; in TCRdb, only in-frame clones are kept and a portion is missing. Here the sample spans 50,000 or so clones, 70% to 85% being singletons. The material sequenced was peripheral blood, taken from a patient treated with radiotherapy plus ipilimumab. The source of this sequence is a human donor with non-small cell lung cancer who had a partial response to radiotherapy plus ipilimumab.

CDR3 in DNA: TGCAGCGTTAACGTGGGGCAGGGTCTGGCCGAGCAGTACTTC. This sequence encodes CSVNVGQGLAEQYF. This chain uses TRBV29-1 with TRBJ2-7, with D maybe TRBD1 (5 bases). Trimming took off 5 bases at V and 6 bases at J, with 20 bases between the two ends. Germline V lookup: CDR1 SQVTM, CDR2 ANQGSEA. The CDR3 has 14 residues.